This TCR beta chain was sequenced in a study of T cells in Graves' hyperthyroidism and ophthalmopathy (dated by TCRdb to between 2017 and 2020). Background for the entire study: To identify distinguishing TCR V-J signatures, a discovery cohort of 100 or so patients was used, comprising some 43 with Graves' ophthalmopathy and 57 with stable Graves' hyperthyroidism. The paper reports TCR Vbeta CDR3 sequencing of some 140 peripheral blood samples: around 45 ophthalmopathy, under 80 hyperthyroidism and some 17 progressor patients. In addition, the study compared T-cell repertoires in thyroid tissue and in blood from about six Graves' hyperthyroidism patients. Prospective prediction of ophthalmopathy was tested in an independent validation cohort of 18 hyperthyroidism patients and 15 to 17 patients who later progressed to ophthalmopathy. After blood sampling, hyperthyroidism patients were treated with methimazole at a starting dose of 30 mg daily, and ophthalmopathy patients were treated with high-dose intravenous methylprednisolone. The approximately 100 discovery patients were divided at random into training and test sets in a 7:3 ratio.

This clonotype was counted only a few times. The antigen it recognizes is unknown. No base qualities exist here, and no much larger clone lies one base off it. Any patient with an uncontrolled infection, another autoimmune disease, pregnancy or lactation was excluded. Diagnoses relied on clinical symptoms, serum thyroxine and TRAb, thyroid ultrasound and orbital computed tomography. Total RNA was extracted using Trizol reagent, and RNA quality was assessed on an Agilent 2100 Bioanalyzer. Overall results and qualifications from the work: During validation, the model predicted progression to ophthalmopathy a median of approximately 6 months ahead of onset, with around 70% sensitivity and less than 85% specificity. Ophthalmopathy was separated from stable hyperthyroidism by a 13 V-J signature model, with over 85% sensitivity and about 84% specificity obtained in cross-validation and 80%/75% obtained in testing. Sample size was not statistically predetermined, and blinding of investigators to group allocation was not performed. Most expanded thyroid clonotypes (frequency above 0.001) were also found in blood, which suggests that blood repertoires may mirror thyroid immune responses.

The TCR beta CDR3 regions were amplified from the RNA transcripts. The first round of RT-PCR for the TCR CDR3 was performed with the HTBI primer set and the Qiagen OneStep RT-PCR kit. Libraries were constructed in a second round of multiplex PCR, after which size selection and purification were carried out. Libraries were sequenced paired-end with 100 bp reads on an Illumina HiSeq2000. The study's processing was this. SOAPnuke was used to process the raw data, with reads discarded if the reads contained adapters or uncalled bases, had a mean Phred below 15, or lacked an exact constant-primer or identifier match. COPE v1.2.5 was used to merge high-quality paired reads, and clonotypes were defined as unique nucleotide sequences. Clonotypes were aligned to IMGT TRBV, TRBD and TRBJ reference segments using MiTCR v1.1. The analysis was restricted to V-J combinations with a frequency above 0.0001, which together covered approximately 99% of the repertoires. The TCS score was defined as F50 (clonal expansion) divided by E x V (chaos), with BLOSUM62-based TCRdist calculated between CDR3 peptides within each V-J. Welch's t-statistics and random forest reduced some 510 V-J features to 13, which were used in a naive Bayes classifier (R e1071). The similarity between thyroid and blood repertoires was quantified using the Morisita-Horn index. TCRdb's own reprocessing of the public reads used fastp at Q25 and MiXCR and kept productive beta chains. CDR3 protein duplicates are merged, each entry listing the most common genes and DNA. In this record, the V and J calls reflect TCRdb's handling and not the investigators' own analysis. The sample records 650,000 to 800,000 distinct CDR3 sequences, 45% of which are singletons. About 7.2% of the sample rests with the top ten.

Via the germline V gene, CDR1 is MNHEY and CDR2 SVGAGI. The junction shows trimming of 2 bases on V and 7 bases on J, plus 5 bases between the germline ends. The CDR3 sequence holds 11 residues, the cysteine and phenylalanine included. Of the read, only the CDR3 DNA is kept; its 33 bases are in frame from base 1. The rearrangement joined TRBV6-5 to TRBJ1-1; there is no confident call for the D gene. Sample: peripheral blood or thyroid tissue (not recorded which). This clonotype originated in an adult man with Graves' disease, either hyperthyroidism or ophthalmopathy (not recorded which). For the CDR3, the sequence is CASSYGREAFF. The DNA sequence follows: TGTGCCAGCAGTTACGGCCGTGAAGCTTTCTTT.